Listed below are T cell receptor beta chains from one sample, sequenced in a study of vaccination and CD4 T cells after COVID-19. TCRdb reprocessed the PCR reads with MiXCR, giving one entry per CDR3 protein. The sample lists about 28,000 distinct CDR3 sequences; 50% were seen once. Material: CD4+ T cells from blood, obtained about 7 months after SARS-CoV-2 vaccination. All receptors come from a human donor who had recovered from COVID-19. The CDR3 runs from the conserved cysteine through the conserved F or W. The order of the fields is clone size, J gene, CDR3 length, V gene, D gene, CDR3 DNA, CDR3 protein. The D gene is left open where the match is weak. Clone size is shown for a subset of rows, as once, few, many or a class of expanded clone.

clone size: -; J gene: TRBJ1-1; CDR3 length: 14; V gene: TRBV28; D gene: -; CDR3 DNA: TGTGCCAGCAGAGAGCCAGGGGAGGGGACTGAAGCTTTCTTT; CDR3 protein: CASREPGEGTEAFF
clone size: few; J gene: TRBJ2-5; CDR3 length: 15; V gene: TRBV19; D gene: TRBD1; CDR3 DNA: TGTGCCAGTAGTATCGGACAGGGGGGTAGCGAGACCCAGTACTTC; CDR3 protein: CASSIGQGGSETQYF
clone size: -; J gene: TRBJ1-2; CDR3 length: 17; V gene: TRBV20-1; D gene: -; CDR3 DNA: TGCAGTGCTAGAGATTTAGGGAAGACTTGGATGGGATATGGCTACACCTTC; CDR3 protein: CSARDLGKTWMGYGYTF
clone size: -; J gene: TRBJ1-5; CDR3 length: 14; V gene: TRBV7-9; D gene: TRBD1; CDR3 DNA: TGTGCCAGCAGCACAGGGGGCTCGGTTCAGCCCCAGCATTTT; CDR3 protein: CASSTGGSVQPQHF
clone size: -; J gene: TRBJ2-7; CDR3 length: 16; V gene: TRBV20-1; D gene: -; CDR3 DNA: TGCAGTGCTAGAGACCCTCTCGGGAAAGGGACTTACGAGCAGTACTTC; CDR3 protein: CSARDPLGKGTYEQYF
clone size: -; J gene: TRBJ2-1; CDR3 length: 17; V gene: TRBV6-5; D gene: -; CDR3 DNA: TGTGCCAGCAGTTTTGGACAGGTCGGGAGCTCCTACAATGAGCAGTTCTTC; CDR3 protein: CASSFGQVGSSYNEQFF
clone size: -; J gene: TRBJ1-6; CDR3 length: 16; V gene: TRBV6-5; D gene: -; CDR3 DNA: TGTGCCAGCAGTTACTCGAAAGGGACACTAGGCTCACCCCTCCACTTT; CDR3 protein: CASSYSKGTLGSPLHF
clone size: few; J gene: TRBJ2-5; CDR3 length: 15; V gene: TRBV11-2; D gene: TRBD1; CDR3 DNA: TGTGCCAGCAGCCCAGCACAGGGGGCCCAAGAGACCCAGTACTTC; CDR3 protein: CASSPAQGAQETQYF
clone size: -; J gene: TRBJ2-1; CDR3 length: 15; V gene: TRBV6-6; D gene: -; CDR3 DNA: TGTGCCAGCAGTTACGGTGGGAGTGGGCTCAATGAGCAGTTCTTC; CDR3 protein: CASSYGGSGLNEQFF
clone size: -; J gene: TRBJ2-1; CDR3 length: 14; V gene: TRBV20-1; D gene: -; CDR3 DNA: TGCAGTGCTAGTGGAGGGAGGCTTTACAATGAGCAGTTCTTC; CDR3 protein: CSASGGRLYNEQFF
clone size: -; J gene: TRBJ1-3; CDR3 length: 14; V gene: TRBV19; D gene: -; CDR3 DNA: TGTGCCAGTAAATACAGTGACTCTGGAAACACCATATATTTT; CDR3 protein: CASKYSDSGNTIYF
clone size: -; J gene: TRBJ1-5; CDR3 length: 15; V gene: TRBV19; D gene: -; CDR3 DNA: TGTGCCAGTAGTTCTGCGGGGGCCCTCAATCAGCCCCAGCATTTT; CDR3 protein: CASSSAGALNQPQHF
clone size: few; J gene: TRBJ1-1; CDR3 length: 14; V gene: TRBV7-8; D gene: -; CDR3 DNA: TGTGCCAGCAGCCCTGCCGGGGAGTACACTGAAGCTTTCTTT; CDR3 protein: CASSPAGEYTEAFF